The 8 T cell receptor beta chains below all came from one sample that was sequenced in a study of blood T cell repertoires in COVID-19. Sequencing used immunoSEQ multiplex PCR; TCRdb keeps in-frame clones, though not all of them. The data show roughly 250,000 clones, 70% to 90% seen once. Sequencing used peripheral blood. These receptors originate from a woman aged 55-75 years with active or convalescent COVID-19.

V gene TRBV5-8 combines with J gene TRBJ2-3; 9 bases are shared with TRBD2. With V trimmed by 6 bases and J by 3 bases, 5 bases remained unmatched. The CDR3 length is 14 residues. Per germline, CDR1 SGHTS and CDR2 YDEGEE. CDR3 sequence (DNA): TGTGCCAGCAATCGGCGGGAGGGTACAGATACGCAGTATTTT. This translates into CASNRREGTDTQYF.

The CDR3, as DNA: TGTGCCAGTAGCCCGGGGGGGGCCAGCCTAGATAGTTACAATGAGCAGTTCTTC. This translates into CASSPGGASLDSYNEQFF. The J gene is TRBJ2-1, the V gene TRBV19; TRBD2 matches at 8 bases. Unmatched junction bases numbered 17, after V lost 6 bases and J lost 4 bases. The germline gives CDR1 LNHDA, CDR2 SQIVND (reference sequence). The CDR3 consists of 18 residues.

This chain joins TRBV11-3 and TRBJ2-2, with 8 bases matching TRBD2. Trimming took 2 bases from V and 7 from J; bases not matched to a gene: 6. Germline CDR1 is SGHNT and CDR2 is YENEEA. The CDR3 loop spans 15 amino acids. The chain's CDR3 is CASSLLGLGGGELFF. The DNA for the CDR3 is TGTGCCAGCAGCTTACTGGGACTAGGAGGCGGGGAGCTGTTTTTT.

A few counts support this clone. The CDR3 DNA sequence: TGTGCCTGGAGTGGTGGGCTAGCGGGAGCCGATGAGCAGTTCTTC. Protein: CAWSGGLAGADEQFF. This rearrangement joins TRBV30 to TRBJ2-1, with TRBD2 identical over 10 bases. Germline loops: CDR1 GTSNPN, CDR2 SVGIG (reference sequence). The CDR3 has 15 residues. Trimming cost V 1 base and J 8 bases; bases outside gene matches: 8.

V is TRBV4-1 and J is TRBJ1-2; D unresolved. Germline CDR1 reads MGHRA; CDR2 reads YSYEKL. Trimming took 1 base from V and 1 from J, leaving 7 bases between them. The CDR3 covers 14 residues. In nucleotides, the CDR3 is TGCGCCAGCAGCCAAGGGGCGAATAACTATGGCTACACCTTC. It codes for CASSQGANNYGYTF.

The rearrangement uses TRBV6-4 and TRBJ1-2; D might be TRBD1 (6 bases). This CDR3 spans 15 amino acids. Trimming shortened V by 0 bases and J by 4 bases, and 12 bases separated the two germline ends. Germline V CDR1 and CDR2: MRHNA, SNTAGT. The CDR3 coding sequence is TGTGCCAGCAGTGACTCGTTTCAGGGGCGCTATGGCTACACCTTC. It is translated as CASSDSFQGRYGYTF.

This clone showed up just a few times. The chain couples TRBV2 to TRBJ1-1; 9 bases match TRBD1. V lost 6 bases, J lost 3 bases, and 8 bases stayed unmatched. CDR1 SNHLY and CDR2 FYNNEI come from the germline V gene. CDR3 length: 15 amino acids. CDR3 coding DNA: TGTGCCAGCAGACCAGGACAGGGGATCGACACTGAAGCTTTCTTT. Encoded protein: CASRPGQGIDTEAFF.

The J gene is TRBJ1-1, the V gene TRBV30, with D possibly being TRBD1 (5 bases). CDR3 length equals 11 residues. Germline V lookup: CDR1 GTSNPN, CDR2 SVGIG (reference sequence). Trimming took off 5 bases at V and 1 base at J, with 5 bases between the two ends. CDR3: CAWGANTEAFF. The CDR3 nucleotides are TGTGCCTGGGGGGCGAACACTGAAGCTTTCTTT.